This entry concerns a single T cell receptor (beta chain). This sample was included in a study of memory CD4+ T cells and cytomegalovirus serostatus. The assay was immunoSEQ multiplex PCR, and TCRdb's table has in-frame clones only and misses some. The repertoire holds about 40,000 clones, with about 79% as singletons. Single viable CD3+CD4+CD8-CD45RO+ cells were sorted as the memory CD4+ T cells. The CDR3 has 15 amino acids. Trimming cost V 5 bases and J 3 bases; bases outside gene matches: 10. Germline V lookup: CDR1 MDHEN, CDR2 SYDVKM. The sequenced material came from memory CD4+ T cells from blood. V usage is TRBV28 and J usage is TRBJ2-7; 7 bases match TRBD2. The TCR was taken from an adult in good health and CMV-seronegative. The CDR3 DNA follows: TGTGCCAGCAGTCCTTACGGGAGGCCCCTCTACGAGCAGTACTTC. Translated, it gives CASSPYGRPLYEQYF.